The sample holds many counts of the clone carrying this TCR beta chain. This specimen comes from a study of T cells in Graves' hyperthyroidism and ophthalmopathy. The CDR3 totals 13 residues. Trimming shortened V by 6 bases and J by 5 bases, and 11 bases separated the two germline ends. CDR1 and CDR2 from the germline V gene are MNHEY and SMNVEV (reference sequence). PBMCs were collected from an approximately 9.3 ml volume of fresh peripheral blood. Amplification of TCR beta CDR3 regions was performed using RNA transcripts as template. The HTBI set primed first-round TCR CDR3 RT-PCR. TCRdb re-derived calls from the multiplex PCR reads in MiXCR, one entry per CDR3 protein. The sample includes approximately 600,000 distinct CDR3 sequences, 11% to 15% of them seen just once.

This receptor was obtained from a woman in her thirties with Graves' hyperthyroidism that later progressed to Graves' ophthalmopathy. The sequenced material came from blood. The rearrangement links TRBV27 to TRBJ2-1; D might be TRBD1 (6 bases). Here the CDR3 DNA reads TGTGCCAGCAGAACAGCAGGGGACAATGAGCAGTTCTTC. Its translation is CASRTAGDNEQFF.